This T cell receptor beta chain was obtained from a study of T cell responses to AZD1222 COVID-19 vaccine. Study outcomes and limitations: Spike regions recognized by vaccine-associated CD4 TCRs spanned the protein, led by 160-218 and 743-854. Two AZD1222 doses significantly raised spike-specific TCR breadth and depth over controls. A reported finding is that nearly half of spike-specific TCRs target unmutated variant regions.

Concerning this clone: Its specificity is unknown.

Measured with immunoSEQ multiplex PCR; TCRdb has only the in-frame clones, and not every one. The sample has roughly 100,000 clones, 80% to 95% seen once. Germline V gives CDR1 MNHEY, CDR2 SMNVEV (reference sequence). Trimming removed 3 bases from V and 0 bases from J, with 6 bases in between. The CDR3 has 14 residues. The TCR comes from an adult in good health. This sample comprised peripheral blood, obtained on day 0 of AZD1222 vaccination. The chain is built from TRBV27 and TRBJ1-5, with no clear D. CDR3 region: CASSLVSSNQPQHF. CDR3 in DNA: TGTGCCAGCAGTTTGGTCAGTAGCAATCAGCCCCAGCATTTT.